These 21 T cell receptor beta chains were sequenced from one sample in a study of CD8 T cells in ankylosing spondylitis. Each CDR3 protein gets one entry after TCRdb re-called the 5' RACE reads with MiXCR. Of approximately 100,000 distinct CDR3 sequences detected, almost 8.5% appear once; the ten largest clones hold around a tenth. The sequenced sample consisted of blood, either unsorted or a sorted T cell fraction (not recorded which). These receptors all stem from a male donor with ankylosing spondylitis or in good health (not recorded which).

This clonotype was seen ten or more times. The chain joins TRBV2 to TRBJ2-3; a weak D match, TRBD2 (5 bases). In germline, CDR1 is SNHLY, CDR2 FYNNEI. The V and J ends lost 5 bases and 1 base respectively, with 10 bases between them. The CDR3 sequence is 14 residues long. The CDR3 sequence: CASSLQLGTDTQYF. The CDR3 DNA follows: TGTGCCAGCAGTCTCCAACTAGGCACAGATACGCAGTATTTT.

This clonotype was picked up a small number of times. This CDR3 is CASRRIRDSRKSEQFF. CDR3 DNA: TGCGCCAGCAGACGAATCCGGGACTCAAGGAAGAGTGAGCAGTTCTTC. The chain employs TRBV5-1 and TRBJ2-1; D possibly corresponds to TRBD2 (6 bases). The germline gives CDR1 SGHRS, CDR2 YFSETQ. The CDR3 extends over 16 amino acids. The ends were cut back, 5 bases at V and 9 bases at J, with 24 bases in the middle.

In regard to this clonotype: Since a much larger clone is just one base distant, this may be a read error. The chain joins TRBV7-7 to TRBJ2-7; no reliable D call. This CDR3 is built from 14 residues. Germline values: CDR1 SSHAT, CDR2 FNYEAQ (reference sequence). The CDR3 DNA is TGTGCTAGCAGCCATACGTGGAGCTCCTACGAGCAGTACTTC. Encoded protein: CASSHTWSSYEQYF.

This sequence joins TRBV29-1 and TRBJ2-5, with D tentatively TRBD1 or TRBD2 (5 bases each). Trimming pared 4 bases from V and 5 bases from J, leaving 14 bases between. The CDR3 runs 13 residues. Germline CDR1 SQVTM, CDR2 ANQGSEA. As DNA, the CDR3 is TGCAGCGTTGGTGGGACGAGCCGGGAGACCCAGTACTTC. Its translation is CSVGGTSRETQYF.

This clonotype was picked up many times. The chain employs TRBV7-3 and TRBJ2-3, with D perhaps matching TRBD2 (7 bases). CDR3 length equals 15 residues. Germline V lookup: CDR1 SGHTA, CDR2 FQGTGA. V was cut by 4 bases and J by 5 bases, with 16 bases left in between. The DNA of the CDR3 is TGTGCCAGCAGCTCACGCGGGGGCTGGAGAGATACGCAGTATTTT. Translated, it gives CASSSRGGWRDTQYF.

This clonotype was counted at least ten times. The chain links TRBV7-2 to TRBJ2-1; D ambiguous. The ends were cut back, 4 bases at V and 4 bases at J, with 8 bases in the middle. The CDR3 consists of 13 residues. Per the germline V gene, CDR1 is SGHTA and CDR2 is FQGNSA. The DNA for the CDR3 is TGTGCCAGCAGCTCCGAGCCTTACAATGAGCAGTTCTTC. This encodes CASSSEPYNEQFF.

This clonotype has ten or more counts. The rearrangement uses TRBV5-1 and TRBJ2-6; D is ambiguous. The CDR3 loop spans 16 amino acids. CDR1 SGHRS and CDR2 YFSETQ come from the germline V gene. The V and J ends lost 3 bases and 0 bases respectively, with 10 bases between them. The CDR3 region has the DNA TGCGCCAGCAGCTACAGATCTATCTCTGGGGCCAACGTCCTGACTTTC. Translated: CASSYRSISGANVLTF.

This clonotype was observed a handful of times. This chain links TRBV4-2 with TRBJ2-1; D is possibly TRBD2 (6 bases). The germline V gene encodes CDR1 LGHNA and CDR2 YNFKEQ. The length of the CDR3 is 16 residues. V gave up 4 bases and J gave up 7 bases, with 20 bases separating them. CDR3 residues: CASSPTGSRAGNEQFF. The CDR3 nucleotides read TGTGCCAGCAGCCCAACCGGGTCACGGGCGGGGAATGAGCAGTTCTTC.

The V and J genes are TRBV5-1 and TRBJ1-1; 7 bases are a match to TRBD1. CDR1 SGHRS and CDR2 YFSETQ come from the germline V gene. The CDR3 consists of 17 residues. The junction had 12 bases not matched to a gene; V was cut back by 0 bases and J by 4 bases. The CDR3 protein is CASSLGPRRGLVTEAFF. The CDR3 region has the DNA TGCGCCAGCAGCTTGGGTCCTAGAAGGGGGCTGGTCACTGAAGCTTTCTTT. The entire variable domain, with the rest obtained from reference TRBV5-1 and TRBJ1-1, is as follows: KAGVTQTPRYLIKTRGQQVTLSCSPISGHRSVSWYQQTPGQGLQFLFEYFSETQRNKGNFPGRFSGRQFSNSRSEMNVSTLELGDSALYLCASSLGPRRGLVTEAFFGQGTRLTVV.

Ten or more counts support this clonotype. The chain recombines TRBV4-3 with TRBJ2-7; no clear D gene. Germline CDR1 reads LGHNA; CDR2 reads YSLEER. The CDR3 contains 15 residues. Between the trimmed V and J ends, which lost 0 bases and 0 bases, there was a span of 9 bases. CDR3 amino acids: CASSQEIPASYEQYF. CDR3 nucleotide sequence: TGCGCCAGCAGCCAAGAAATCCCGGCCTCCTACGAGCAGTACTTC.

V gene TRBV7-8 combines with J gene TRBJ1-2; D unresolved. Per the germline V gene, CDR1 is SGHVS and CDR2 is FQNEAQ. This CDR3 region has 12 residues. Trimming removed 5 bases from V and 8 bases from J, with 12 bases in between. This CDR3 is CASSAGKAGYTF. As DNA, the CDR3 is TGTGCCAGCAGCGCGGGAAAGGCGGGCTACACCTTC.

As for this clonotype: A much larger clone sits a single nucleotide away, making a read error possible. The chain recombines TRBV7-2 with TRBJ1-1; D is unresolved. The CDR3 loop spans 15 amino acids. Germline CDR1 is SGHTA and CDR2 is FQGNSA. The CDR3 sequence is CANSLERFPGTEAFF. The CDR3 coding sequence is TGTGCCAACAGCTTAGAAAGGTTTCCCGGGACTGAAGCTTTCTTT.

The chain combines TRBV5-4 with TRBJ2-1; D perhaps matches TRBD2 (5 bases). The CDR3 sequence is 16 residues long. Between the trimmed V and J ends, which lost 2 bases and 2 bases, there was a span of 14 bases. Germline CDR1 SGHNT, CDR2 YYREEE (reference sequence). The DNA for the CDR3 is TGTGCCAGCAGCTTAGACCGACTGGGAGCCTACAATGAGCAGTTCTTC. It encodes CASSLDRLGAYNEQFF. The full variable domain, with the rest looked up from reference TRBV5-4 and TRBJ2-1, is ETGVTQSPTHLIKTRGQQVTLRCSSQSGHNTVSWYQQALGQGPQFIFQYYREEENGRGNFPPRFSGLQFPNYSSELNVNALELDDSALYLCASSLDRLGAYNEQFFGPGTRLTVL.

This clonotype has a count of ten or more. The V call is TRBV25-1, the J call TRBJ2-7; 13 nucleotides agree with TRBD2. Germline CDR1 reads MGHDK; CDR2 reads SYGVNS. The trim removed 4 bases at V and 2 bases at J, leaving 11 bases unmatched. The CDR3 runs to 18 residues. The CDR3 region has the DNA TGTGCCAGCAGTGCACTAGGACTAGCGGGGGTCGTTACCTACGAGCAGTACTTC. It translates to CASSALGLAGVVTYEQYF.

The sample holds many counts of this clonotype. This chain connects TRBV12-3 or TRBV12-4 to TRBJ2-1, with 9 positions matching TRBD2. This CDR3 is 15 amino acids long. The V segment lost 5 bases and the J segment 6 bases; nucleotides outside the gene matches: 8. This CDR3 reads CASSAPTSGRNEQFF. CDR3 in DNA: TGTGCCAGCAGTGCCCCGACTAGCGGTCGCAATGAGCAGTTCTTC.

In this sample, this clonotype turned up a few times. This chain uses TRBV2 with TRBJ2-5; D assignment may be TRBD1 or TRBD2 (6 bases each). The germline gives CDR1 SNHLY, CDR2 FYNNEI. The CDR3 contains 15 residues. V was cut by 6 bases and J by 2 bases, with 16 bases left in between. The CDR3 sequence: CASSRDQGRQETQYF. CDR3 DNA sequence: TGTGCCAGCAGCCGGGACCAGGGGAGGCAAGAGACCCAGTACTTC.

This clonotype occurred many times. The chain couples TRBV7-2 to TRBJ2-1; D gene ambiguous. This CDR3 has 13 amino acids. The germline CDR1 and CDR2 sequences are SGHTA and FQGNSA. V was shortened by 2 bases and J by 2 bases, with 4 bases between the two germline ends. The chain's CDR3 is CASSLSTYNEQFF. The DNA of the CDR3 is TGTGCCAGCAGCTTATCGACCTACAATGAGCAGTTCTTC.

The sample holds many counts of this clonotype. This chain links TRBV7-2 with TRBJ2-3; possible D gene TRBD2, 5 bases. Germline V gene data show CDR1 as SGHTA and CDR2 as FQGNSA. V lost 2 bases and J lost 4, with 10 bases in between. The CDR3 runs 14 residues. The CDR3 region is CASSLLGVADTQYF. CDR3 nucleotides: TGTGCCAGCAGCTTACTCGGGGTGGCAGATACGCAGTATTTT.

The table lists this clonotype with a few counts. This rearrangement joins TRBV5-4 to TRBJ2-7, with D possibly TRBD2 on 5 matching bases. The length of the CDR3 is 15 residues. From germline, CDR1 is SGHNT and CDR2 YYREEE (reference sequence). Trimming cost V 4 bases and J 2 bases, with 16 bases left between them. For the CDR3, the DNA is TGTGCCAGCAGCGCGGACGGACTCTGGCCCTACGAGCAGTACTTC. Translated: CASSADGLWPYEQYF. Variable domain in full (rest from reference TRBV5-4 and TRBJ2-7): ETGVTQSPTHLIKTRGQQVTLRCSSQSGHNTVSWYQQALGQGPQFIFQYYREEENGRGNFPPRFSGLQFPNYSSELNVNALELDDSALYLCASSADGLWPYEQYFGPGTRLTVT.

This clonotype was recorded at least ten times. The rearrangement links TRBV7-2 to TRBJ1-3; a weak D match, TRBD1 (5 bases). Between the trimmed V and J ends, which lost 5 bases and 0 bases, there was a span of 14 bases. Germline loops: CDR1 SGHTA, CDR2 FQGNSA. The CDR3 spans 16 residues. The CDR3: CASSPPGLSSGNTIYF. The CDR3 nucleotides read TGTGCCAGCAGCCCTCCGGGACTCTCCTCTGGAAACACCATATATTTT.

This clonotype came up a few times. The chain carries TRBV7-9 and TRBJ2-7, with D tentatively TRBD1 (5 bases). V was shortened by 7 bases and J by 0 bases, with 16 bases between the two germline ends. Per the germline V gene, CDR1 is SEHNR and CDR2 is FQNEAQ (reference sequence). This CDR3 spans 15 amino acids. The CDR3 coding sequence is TGTGCCAGCACCGAAGCACAGGACCGCTCCTACGAGCAGTACTTC. It is translated as CASTEAQDRSYEQYF. The full variable domain, completed using reference TRBV7-9 and TRBJ2-7, is DTGVSQNPRHKITKRGQNVTFRCDPISEHNRLYWYRQTLGQGPEFLTYFQNEAQLEKSRLLSDRFSAERPKGSFSTLEIQRTEQGDSAMYLCASTEAQDRSYEQYFGPGTRLTVT.